Each of the 6 T cell receptor beta chains below was sequenced from the same sample in a study of blood T cells in healthy people across ages. Combining a sample-barcoded 5' primer with a J-beta primer mix, a second PCR ran for roughly 7 to 12 cycles. One entry per CDR3 protein, called by TCRdb with MiXCR from the 5' RACE reads. The data show about 1.5 million distinct CDR3 sequences, approximately 43% seen once. The sample was blood. The receptor source for this set is a woman younger than 30 in good health.

V usage is TRBV7-6 and J usage is TRBJ2-3; D possibly corresponds to TRBD1 (6 bases). This CDR3 is built from 17 residues. Per germline, CDR1 SGHVS and CDR2 FNYEAQ. V lost 3 bases to trimming and J lost 2 bases, with 18 bases between them. The CDR3 region has the DNA TGTGCCAGCAGCTTCCCTTCGACAGGACGCCTCACAGATACGCAGTATTTT. Translation gives CASSFPSTGRLTDTQYF.

This clonotype was seen a handful of times. In DNA, the CDR3 is TGCGCCAGCAGCCACGCCGGGACGAACACCGGGGAGCTGTTTTTT. The encoded protein is CASSHAGTNTGELFF. V gene TRBV4-1 combines with J gene TRBJ2-2, with D possibly being TRBD2 (5 bases). V lost 3 bases, J lost 0 bases, and 8 bases lay in between. The CDR3 has 15 residues. Germline V gene lookup returns CDR1 MGHRA and CDR2 YSYEKL.

This chain connects TRBV6-5 to TRBJ1-4, with a tentative D call TRBD1 (6 bases). Germline loops: CDR1 MNHEY, CDR2 SVGAGI. CDR3 length: 16 amino acids. V shed 3 bases and J shed 0 bases, with 11 bases lying between them. The CDR3 DNA reads TGTGCCAGCAGTTATAGATCAGGGGCAACTAATGAAAAACTGTTTTTT. Its protein product is CASSYRSGATNEKLFF.

The chain is built from TRBV28 and TRBJ2-1; a possible D gene is TRBD2 (5 bases). Germline V gives CDR1 MDHEN, CDR2 SYDVKM. The V gene lost 5 bases and the J gene lost 2 bases, with 13 bases spanning the gap. This CDR3 is 15 amino acids long. The CDR3 is CASSPTRITYNEQFF. DNA for the CDR3: TGTGCCAGCAGTCCCACTAGGATTACCTACAATGAGCAGTTCTTC.

This chain uses TRBV20-1 with TRBJ2-1; TRBD2 is a possible D gene (5 bases). The CDR3 is 14 amino acids. Germline values: CDR1 DFQATT, CDR2 SNEGSKA (reference sequence). V was clipped by 3 bases and J by 6 bases, with 15 bases between them. The CDR3 reads CSASRNLASNEQFF. As DNA, the CDR3 is TGCAGTGCTAGCCGGAACCTAGCAAGCAATGAGCAGTTCTTC.

This chain links TRBV10-2 with TRBJ2-3; D perhaps matches TRBD2 (6 bases). CDR3 length equals 17 residues. In germline, CDR1 is WSHSY, CDR2 SAAADI. Trimming left V 0 bases short and J 0 bases short, with 13 bases between. This CDR3 reads CASSESGGAPSTDTQYF. CDR3 nucleotides: TGCGCCAGCAGTGAGTCCGGCGGGGCACCTAGCACAGATACGCAGTATTTT.